These T cell receptor beta chains were read from a single sample in a study of T cell responses to AZD1222 COVID-19 vaccine. TCRdb keeps only in-frame clones here, not all; method: immunoSEQ multiplex PCR. The table has 170,000 or so clones, about nine tenths seen once. Sequenced material: peripheral blood, taken on day 0 of AZD1222 vaccination. The receptors were sampled from an adult in good health. The CDR3 runs from the conserved cysteine through the conserved F or W. The order of the fields is CDR3 length, J gene, D gene, V gene, clone size, CDR3 protein, CDR3 DNA. A D gene is named only where the DNA matches it firmly. For some rows the clone size is stated as once, few or many, or as a class when expanded; others skip it.

CDR3 length: 15; J gene: TRBJ2-2; D gene: -; V gene: TRBV27; clone size: -; CDR3 protein: CASSLSGTNTGELFF; CDR3 DNA: TGTGCCAGCAGTTTATCCGGAACGAACACCGGGGAGCTGTTTTTT
CDR3 length: 18; J gene: TRBJ2-5; D gene: TRBD1; V gene: TRBV6-2/TRBV6-3; clone size: -; CDR3 protein: CASSYWTGLAAGQETQYF; CDR3 DNA: TGTGCCAGCAGTTATTGGACAGGGTTAGCCGCCGGGCAAGAGACCCAGTACTTC
CDR3 length: 15; J gene: TRBJ2-5; D gene: -; V gene: TRBV7-2; clone size: -; CDR3 protein: CASSLAGGGRQTQYF; CDR3 DNA: TGTGCCAGCAGCTTAGCGGGTGGGGGCCGACAGACCCAGTACTTC
CDR3 length: 13; J gene: TRBJ2-2; D gene: -; V gene: TRBV12-3/TRBV12-4; clone size: -; CDR3 protein: CASSSAGTGELFF; CDR3 DNA: TGTGCCAGCAGTTCTGCAGGGACCGGGGAGCTGTTTTTT
CDR3 length: 15; J gene: TRBJ2-5; D gene: -; V gene: TRBV7-2; clone size: -; CDR3 protein: CASSAHLAPRETQYF; CDR3 DNA: TGTGCCAGCAGCGCCCACCTAGCCCCTAGGGAGACCCAGTACTTC
CDR3 length: 15; J gene: TRBJ1-5; D gene: -; V gene: TRBV5-5; clone size: -; CDR3 protein: CASSYDGRTNQPQHF; CDR3 DNA: TGTGCCAGCAGCTATGACGGACGCACTAATCAGCCCCAGCATTTT
CDR3 length: 16; J gene: TRBJ1-3; D gene: TRBD1; V gene: TRBV11-2; clone size: -; CDR3 protein: CASSYGTALSGNTIYF; CDR3 DNA: TGTGCCAGCAGCTACGGGACAGCCCTCTCTGGAAACACCATATATTTT
CDR3 length: 13; J gene: TRBJ2-7; D gene: -; V gene: TRBV7-9; clone size: -; CDR3 protein: CASSLEGLPEQYF; CDR3 DNA: TGTGCCAGCAGCTTAGAGGGGCTGCCCGAGCAGTACTTC
CDR3 length: 15; J gene: TRBJ1-2; D gene: TRBD1; V gene: TRBV6-5; clone size: -; CDR3 protein: CASSYRQGSWNGYTF; CDR3 DNA: TGTGCCAGCAGTTACCGACAGGGGTCATGGAATGGCTACACCTTC
CDR3 length: 14; J gene: TRBJ1-1; D gene: -; V gene: TRBV7-9; clone size: few; CDR3 protein: CASSPEQGFTEAFF; CDR3 DNA: TGTGCCAGCAGCCCAGAACAGGGATTCACTGAAGCTTTCTTT
CDR3 length: 12; J gene: TRBJ1-4; D gene: -; V gene: TRBV28; clone size: -; CDR3 protein: CASSIGGLGLFF; CDR3 DNA: TGTGCCAGCAGCATCGGAGGTCTTGGGCTGTTTTTT
CDR3 length: 11; J gene: TRBJ1-1; D gene: -; V gene: TRBV6-5; clone size: -; CDR3 protein: CASSYKGLAFF; CDR3 DNA: TGTGCCAGCAGTTATAAGGGCTTAGCTTTCTTT
CDR3 length: 14; J gene: TRBJ2-7; D gene: TRBD2; V gene: TRBV3-1/TRBV3-2; clone size: -; CDR3 protein: CASSLTSVHYEQYF; CDR3 DNA: TGTGCCAGCAGTTTGACTAGCGTGCACTACGAGCAGTACTTC
CDR3 length: 19; J gene: TRBJ2-1; D gene: TRBD2; V gene: TRBV9; clone size: -; CDR3 protein: CASSVELAGRSSSYNEQFF; CDR3 DNA: TGTGCCAGCAGCGTCGAACTAGCGGGGCGATCAAGCTCCTACAATGAGCAGTTCTTC
CDR3 length: 15; J gene: TRBJ1-1; D gene: -; V gene: TRBV7-2; clone size: -; CDR3 protein: CASSFSTSGGTEAFF; CDR3 DNA: TGTGCCAGCAGCTTCTCGACATCCGGGGGCACTGAAGCTTTCTTT
CDR3 length: 11; J gene: TRBJ2-2; D gene: -; V gene: TRBV2; clone size: few; CDR3 protein: CASRDTGELFF; CDR3 DNA: TGTGCCAGCAGGGACACCGGGGAGCTGTTTTTT
CDR3 length: 14; J gene: TRBJ1-5; D gene: -; V gene: TRBV6-2/TRBV6-3; clone size: -; CDR3 protein: CASSYLRESQPQHF; CDR3 DNA: TGTGCCAGCAGTTACCTCAGGGAGAGCCAGCCCCAGCATTTT
CDR3 length: 15; J gene: TRBJ2-3; D gene: TRBD2; V gene: TRBV2; clone size: -; CDR3 protein: CASTRLAASTDTQYF; CDR3 DNA: TGTGCCAGCACCCGACTAGCAGCCAGCACAGATACGCAGTATTTT
CDR3 length: 11; J gene: TRBJ2-7; D gene: -; V gene: TRBV6-2/TRBV6-3; clone size: few; CDR3 protein: CASSYLYEQYF; CDR3 DNA: TGTGCCAGCAGTTACCTTTACGAGCAGTACTTC
CDR3 length: 15; J gene: TRBJ2-7; D gene: -; V gene: TRBV2; clone size: -; CDR3 protein: CASSEGQFGVYEQYF; CDR3 DNA: TGTGCCAGCAGTGAAGGGCAGTTTGGTGTTTACGAGCAGTACTTC
CDR3 length: 14; J gene: TRBJ2-5; D gene: -; V gene: TRBV13; clone size: -; CDR3 protein: CASNTGQARETQYF; CDR3 DNA: TGTGCCAGCAATACCGGCCAGGCGCGGGAGACCCAGTACTTC
CDR3 length: 16; J gene: TRBJ1-1; D gene: TRBD1; V gene: TRBV6-5; clone size: -; CDR3 protein: CASSLFLTGGGTEAFF; CDR3 DNA: TGTGCCAGCAGTTTATTCTTGACAGGGGGCGGCACTGAAGCTTTCTTT
CDR3 length: 16; J gene: TRBJ1-1; D gene: -; V gene: TRBV9; clone size: -; CDR3 protein: CASSPRGGRAFTEAFF; CDR3 DNA: TGTGCCAGCAGCCCGCGCGGGGGGCGCGCATTCACTGAAGCTTTCTTT
CDR3 length: 13; J gene: TRBJ1-1; D gene: -; V gene: TRBV29-1; clone size: once; CDR3 protein: CSASRGRNTEAFF; CDR3 DNA: TGCAGCGCCTCACGGGGGAGGAACACTGAAGCTTTCTTT
CDR3 length: 17; J gene: TRBJ2-1; D gene: -; V gene: TRBV7-2; clone size: -; CDR3 protein: CASSRRSRRDPADEQFF; CDR3 DNA: TGTGCCAGCAGCCGCCGTTCTCGCCGGGACCCAGCGGATGAGCAGTTCTTC
CDR3 length: 16; J gene: TRBJ1-1; D gene: TRBD1; V gene: TRBV3-1/TRBV3-2; clone size: -; CDR3 protein: CASSHWSQGAYTEAFF; CDR3 DNA: TGTGCCAGCAGCCACTGGTCACAGGGGGCTTACACTGAAGCTTTCTTT
CDR3 length: 12; J gene: TRBJ1-5; D gene: -; V gene: TRBV7-2; clone size: -; CDR3 protein: CASSSTNQPQHF; CDR3 DNA: TGTGCCAGCAGCTCCACGAATCAGCCCCAGCATTTT
CDR3 length: 14; J gene: TRBJ1-5; D gene: TRBD1; V gene: TRBV19; clone size: once; CDR3 protein: CASTLGSQGGPQHF; CDR3 DNA: TGTGCCAGTACCCTGGGTTCGCAGGGGGGACCCCAGCATTTT
CDR3 length: 15; J gene: TRBJ2-5; D gene: TRBD1; V gene: TRBV4-2; clone size: -; CDR3 protein: CASSQVDRTQETQYF; CDR3 DNA: TGTGCCAGCAGCCAAGTGGACAGGACCCAAGAGACCCAGTACTTC
CDR3 length: 14; J gene: TRBJ1-1; D gene: -; V gene: TRBV11-2; clone size: few; CDR3 protein: CASSLDLEDTEAFF; CDR3 DNA: TGTGCCAGCAGCTTAGATCTAGAAGACACTGAAGCTTTCTTT
CDR3 length: 15; J gene: TRBJ2-1; D gene: -; V gene: TRBV7-8; clone size: -; CDR3 protein: CASSLREDPYNEQFF; CDR3 DNA: TGTGCCAGCAGCTTAAGGGAAGACCCCTACAATGAGCAGTTCTTC
CDR3 length: 14; J gene: TRBJ2-7; D gene: TRBD1; V gene: TRBV10-3; clone size: -; CDR3 protein: CAISEGQGIYEQYF; CDR3 DNA: TGTGCCATCAGTGAGGGACAGGGAATTTACGAGCAGTACTTC
CDR3 length: 16; J gene: TRBJ1-3; D gene: -; V gene: TRBV5-6; clone size: -; CDR3 protein: CASSIGTGLSGNTIYF; CDR3 DNA: TGTGCCAGCAGCATAGGGACGGGTCTCTCTGGAAACACCATATATTTT
CDR3 length: 20; J gene: TRBJ2-3; D gene: -; V gene: TRBV21-1; clone size: -; CDR3 protein: CASSSEGSGDRVGAADTQYF; CDR3 DNA: TGTGCCAGCAGCTCCGAGGGGAGTGGGGACAGGGTGGGCGCGGCAGATACGCAGTATTTT
CDR3 length: 10; J gene: TRBJ2-2; D gene: -; V gene: TRBV20-1; clone size: -; CDR3 protein: CSAFSGELFF; CDR3 DNA: TGCAGTGCTTTTTCCGGGGAGCTGTTTTTT
CDR3 length: 14; J gene: TRBJ1-1; D gene: -; V gene: TRBV5-1; clone size: -; CDR3 protein: CASSLQRQNTEAFF; CDR3 DNA: TGCGCCAGCAGCTTGCAGCGACAGAACACTGAAGCTTTCTTT
CDR3 length: 17; J gene: TRBJ2-7; D gene: -; V gene: TRBV21-1; clone size: -; CDR3 protein: CASSSLGLYEGTYEQYF; CDR3 DNA: TGTGCCAGCAGCTCCCTCGGCTTGTATGAGGGTACCTACGAGCAGTACTTC
CDR3 length: 15; J gene: TRBJ1-1; D gene: -; V gene: TRBV9; clone size: -; CDR3 protein: CASSRGRGEVTEAFF; CDR3 DNA: TGTGCCAGCAGCCGTGGGAGGGGCGAGGTCACTGAAGCTTTCTTT
CDR3 length: 17; J gene: TRBJ2-3; D gene: TRBD2; V gene: TRBV10-3; clone size: -; CDR3 protein: CAISESVAGAFTDTQYF; CDR3 DNA: TGTGCCATCAGTGAGTCGGTAGCGGGGGCCTTCACAGATACGCAGTATTTT
CDR3 length: 16; J gene: TRBJ1-2; D gene: -; V gene: TRBV4-2; clone size: -; CDR3 protein: CASSQVQAQGNYGYTF; CDR3 DNA: TGTGCCAGCAGCCAAGTCCAAGCTCAGGGAAACTATGGCTACACCTTC
CDR3 length: 13; J gene: TRBJ2-7; D gene: -; V gene: TRBV12-3/TRBV12-4; clone size: -; CDR3 protein: CASSLGSPSEQYF; CDR3 DNA: TGTGCCAGCAGTTTAGGGTCCCCGAGTGAGCAGTACTTC
CDR3 length: 18; J gene: TRBJ2-5; D gene: TRBD2; V gene: TRBV3-1/TRBV3-2; clone size: -; CDR3 protein: CASSQDARASGGWETQYF; CDR3 DNA: TGTGCCAGCAGCCAAGATGCTAGGGCTAGCGGGGGTTGGGAGACCCAGTACTTC
CDR3 length: 14; J gene: TRBJ2-7; D gene: -; V gene: TRBV27; clone size: -; CDR3 protein: CASPTGSEGYEQYF; CDR3 DNA: TGTGCCAGTCCGACAGGTTCGGAAGGCTACGAGCAGTACTTC
CDR3 length: 11; J gene: TRBJ1-2; D gene: -; V gene: TRBV29-1; clone size: -; CDR3 protein: CSVEELLGYTF; CDR3 DNA: TGCAGCGTTGAGGAATTGCTTGGCTACACCTTC
CDR3 length: 14; J gene: TRBJ1-2; D gene: -; V gene: TRBV20-1; clone size: -; CDR3 protein: CSASWRGALSGYTF; CDR3 DNA: TGCAGTGCTAGTTGGCGGGGGGCTCTCAGCGGCTACACCTTC
CDR3 length: 14; J gene: TRBJ1-2; D gene: -; V gene: TRBV29-1; clone size: once; CDR3 protein: CSVVGQGGNYGYTF; CDR3 DNA: TGCAGCGTTGTCGGTCAGGGAGGTAACTATGGCTACACCTTC
CDR3 length: 15; J gene: TRBJ1-2; D gene: -; V gene: TRBV7-9; clone size: -; CDR3 protein: CASSLASWQGSGYTF; CDR3 DNA: TGTGCCAGCAGCTTAGCGTCATGGCAGGGTAGTGGCTACACCTTC
CDR3 length: 13; J gene: TRBJ2-3; D gene: -; V gene: TRBV6-4; clone size: once; CDR3 protein: CASSDQSTDTQYF; CDR3 DNA: TGTGCCAGCAGTGACCAGAGCACAGATACGCAGTATTTT
CDR3 length: 16; J gene: TRBJ1-2; D gene: -; V gene: TRBV6-2/TRBV6-3; clone size: -; CDR3 protein: CASSYFGQYNSYGYTF; CDR3 DNA: TGTGCCAGCAGTTACTTCGGACAGTATAACTCCTATGGCTACACCTTC
CDR3 length: 18; J gene: TRBJ2-1; D gene: TRBD2; V gene: TRBV12-5; clone size: -; CDR3 protein: CASGLVRGLAGGYNEQFF; CDR3 DNA: TGTGCTAGTGGTTTGGTACGGGGACTAGCGGGGGGATACAATGAGCAGTTCTTC
CDR3 length: 14; J gene: TRBJ1-1; D gene: -; V gene: TRBV3-1/TRBV3-2; clone size: -; CDR3 protein: CASSRRDAWPEAFF; CDR3 DNA: TGTGCCAGCAGCCGACGGGACGCCTGGCCTGAAGCTTTCTTT
CDR3 length: 15; J gene: TRBJ2-7; D gene: TRBD2; V gene: TRBV11-3; clone size: -; CDR3 protein: CASSLGGGPPYEQYF; CDR3 DNA: TGTGCCAGCAGCTTAGGCGGGGGGCCCCCCTACGAGCAGTACTTC